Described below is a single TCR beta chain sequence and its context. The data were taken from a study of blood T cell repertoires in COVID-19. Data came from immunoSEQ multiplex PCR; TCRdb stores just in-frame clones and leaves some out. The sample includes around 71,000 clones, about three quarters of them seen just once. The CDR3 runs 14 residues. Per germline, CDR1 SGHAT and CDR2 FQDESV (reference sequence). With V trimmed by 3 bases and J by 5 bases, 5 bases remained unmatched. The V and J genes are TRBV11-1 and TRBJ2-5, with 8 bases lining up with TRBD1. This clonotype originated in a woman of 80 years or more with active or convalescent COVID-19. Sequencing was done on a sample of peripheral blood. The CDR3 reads CASSLTGDGETQYF. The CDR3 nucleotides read TGTGCCAGCAGCTTGACAGGGGATGGGGAGACCCAGTACTTC.